These 8 T cell receptor beta chains were all obtained from the same sample, sequenced in a study of T cell responses to AZD1222 COVID-19 vaccine (TCRdb year 2021). Libraries were built with the immunoSEQ multiplex PCR assay. TCRdb re-hosts the immuneACCESS table, in-frame sequences only. Its copies lack some clones; in the studies checked, an unresolved V gene accounts for under half of them, and the cause for the rest is not known. The sample data list 100,000 to 140,000 clones, and roughly 87% of these were observed just once. The ten most abundant clones make up approximately 4.8% of the sample. The time point label of this sample denotes: about 28 days (+/-7) after the second vaccine dose. Sequencing used peripheral blood, obtained 28 days after the second AZD1222 dose. These receptors were obtained from an adult who received the AZD1222 COVID-19 vaccine.

The rearrangement uses TRBV5-5 and TRBJ1-1, with a weak D call TRBD1 (5 bases). Per germline, CDR1 SGHKS and CDR2 YYEKEE (reference sequence). The ends were cut back, 3 bases at V and 1 base at J, with 13 bases in the middle. The CDR3 has 15 amino acids. This CDR3 is CASSYHDRPNTEAFF. Here the CDR3 DNA reads TGTGCCAGCAGCTACCATGACAGACCGAACACTGAAGCTTTCTTT.

As for this clone: This same CDR3 is encoded by further DNA sequences in the sample. The chain couples TRBV9 to TRBJ2-7; D remains ambiguous. The CDR3 has 13 amino acids. V dropped 2 bases and J dropped 2 bases, with 8 bases sitting between them. Per germline, CDR1 SGDLS and CDR2 YYNGEE. CDR3 nucleotides: TGTGCCAGCAGCGTCGGGCAGACCTACGAGCAGTACTTC. Residues: CASSVGQTYEQYF. Variable domain in full (rest from reference TRBV9 and TRBJ2-7): DSGVTQTPKHLITATGQRVTLRCSPRSGDLSVYWYQQSLDQGLQFLIQYYNGEERAKGNILERFSAQQFPDLHSELNLSSLELGDSALYFCASSVGQTYEQYFGPGTRLTVT.

V usage is TRBV12-3 or TRBV12-4 and J usage is TRBJ1-2; 8 bases line up with TRBD1. The CDR3 contains 13 residues. The V and J ends lost 3 bases and 7 bases, in that order; junction bases with no gene match: 4. The CDR3 nucleotides are TGTGCCAGCAGTTTGCAGGGGGCGGGTGGCTACACCTTC. This sequence encodes CASSLQGAGGYTF.

This clone is a singleton in its sample. The chain has TRBV19 and TRBJ1-4, with TRBD1 matching over 7 bases. This CDR3 comprises 13 residues. The germline gives CDR1 LNHDA, CDR2 SQIVND (reference sequence). J gave up 8 bases and V 10 bases, and 10 bases lay outside the gene matches. This CDR3 reads CATSRDSYEKLFF. CDR3 bases: TGTGCCACGTCCCGGGACAGTTACGAAAAACTGTTTTTT.

The chain joins TRBV28 to TRBJ1-5, with D possibly matching TRBD1 (6 bases). Germline-derived CDR1 and CDR2 are MDHEN and SYDVKM. The CDR3 is 15 residues long. With 11 bases removed from V and 1 base from J, the gap between germline ends came to 18 bases. The CDR3, as DNA: TGTGCCGGCACTAAACAGGGAACCAGCAATCAGCCCCAGCATTTT. It is translated as CAGTKQGTSNQPQHF.

The chain is built from TRBV4-2 and TRBJ1-1; D remains unclear. V was pared by 0 bases and J by 8 bases, with 13 bases between. This CDR3 region has 14 residues. Germline V gene sequence: CDR1 LGHNA, CDR2 YNFKEQ. DNA of the CDR3: TGTGCCAGCAGCCAAGACCGGCAGTTCGGAGAAGCTTTCTTT. Translating it yields CASSQDRQFGEAFF.

This chain uses TRBV3-1 (or the pseudogene TRBV3-2) with TRBJ2-7; D is perhaps TRBD1 (6 bases). The CDR3 runs 17 residues. Deletions cut 3 bases from V and 4 bases from J, with 22 bases between. The germline V gene has CDR1 LGHDT and CDR2 YNNKEL (reference sequence). CDR3 residues: CASSHDPTGYGSYEQYF. The CDR3 DNA reads as TGTGCCAGCAGCCATGATCCGACAGGCTACGGATCGTACGAGCAGTACTTC.

This clone showed up just a few times. This sequence joins TRBV10-1 and TRBJ1-1, with D perhaps TRBD1 (6 bases). V was clipped by 2 bases and J by 6 bases, with 16 bases between them. CDR3 length: 15 residues. Germline V CDR1 and CDR2: WNHNN, SYGVQD (reference sequence). The CDR3 sequence is CASSEGFGGLAEAFF. The CDR3 DNA reads as TGCGCCAGCAGTGAGGGGTTTGGGGGCTTGGCTGAAGCTTTCTTT.